The 20 T cell receptor beta chains below were found in one sample sequenced in a study of blood T cell repertoires in COVID-19. Data came from immunoSEQ multiplex PCR; TCRdb stores just in-frame clones and leaves some out. In the table there are roughly 380,000 clones, about 85% of which are singletons. The source material was peripheral blood. Receptors were obtained from a woman aged 18-29 years with acute or convalescent COVID-19.

This clone came up many times. V and J are TRBV2 and TRBJ2-5; D is undetermined. Trimming took 0 bases from V and 4 from J, leaving 15 bases between them. The CDR3 spans 16 residues. CDR1 SNHLY and CDR2 FYNNEI come from the germline V gene. CDR3 nucleotides: TGTGCCAGCAGTGAAGCGCTAGATTCTCTAGGAGAGACCCAGTACTTC. Amino acids: CASSEALDSLGETQYF.

The chain has TRBV5-1 and TRBJ2-1; 10 positions match TRBD2. Per germline, CDR1 SGHRS and CDR2 YFSETQ. The CDR3 contains 15 residues. The junction had 10 bases not matched to a gene; V was cut back by 4 bases and J by 9 bases. The CDR3 nucleotides read TGCGCCAGCAGCCCTGCCCAGCGGGAGGGCCGTGAGCAGTTCTTC. This gives the protein CASSPAQREGREQFF.

In this sample, this clone turned up a few times. V usage is TRBV9 and J usage is TRBJ1-1; 7 bases fit TRBD1. With 3 bases clipped from V and 3 bases from J, the junction kept 5 bases outside the gene matches. Germline loops: CDR1 SGDLS, CDR2 YYNGEE. The CDR3 length is 14 residues. CDR3 sequence: CASSARTGYTEAFF. The CDR3 DNA is TGTGCCAGCAGCGCCCGGACAGGTTACACTGAAGCTTTCTTT.

The genes are TRBV11-2 and TRBJ2-7; the D gene is possibly TRBD1 (6 bases). This CDR3 has 15 amino acids. Germline CDR1 and CDR2: SGHAT and FQNNGV. Trimming left V 5 bases short and J 4 bases short, with 18 bases between. This CDR3 reads CASSARARGTYEQYF. The CDR3 coding sequence is TGTGCCAGCAGCGCTAGGGCCAGGGGAACGTACGAGCAGTACTTC.

This sequence joins TRBV19 and TRBJ2-2; D perhaps matches TRBD1 (6 bases). V was cut by 3 bases and J by 4 bases, with 9 bases left in between. Germline CDR1 is LNHDA and CDR2 is SQIVND (reference sequence). There are 14 residues in the CDR3. CDR3 sequence: CASSIGQSTGELFF. DNA of the CDR3: TGTGCCAGTAGTATCGGACAGTCCACCGGGGAGCTGTTTTTT. The complete variable domain, with remaining parts taken from reference TRBV19 and TRBJ2-2, reads DGGITQSPKYLFRKEGQNVTLSCEQNLNHDAMYWYRQDPGQGLRLIYYSQIVNDFQKGDIAEGYSVSREKKESFPLTVTSAQKNPTAFYLCASSIGQSTGELFFGEGSRLTVL.

This clone was detected only once. The chain joins TRBV19 to TRBJ2-7, with D hard to call. Trimming took 2 bases from V and 4 from J, leaving 9 bases between them. This CDR3 has 13 residues. The germline CDR1 and CDR2 sequences are LNHDA and SQIVND (reference sequence). The CDR3 sequence: CASSIFIDYEQYF. CDR3 DNA sequence: TGTGCCAGTAGTATATTCATAGATTACGAGCAGTACTTC.

The V call is TRBV2, the J call TRBJ1-5, with D maybe TRBD1 (6 bases). Per germline, CDR1 SNHLY and CDR2 FYNNEI. V gave up 1 base and J gave up 5 bases, with 9 bases separating them. The CDR3 has 14 amino acids. The CDR3 sequence: CASSEVTGHQPQHF. The CDR3 nucleotides read TGTGCCAGCAGTGAAGTAACAGGGCATCAGCCCCAGCATTTT.

This clone turned up a few times. The chain joins TRBV6-1 to TRBJ1-3; a weak D match, TRBD1 (6 bases). The germline gives CDR1 MNHNS, CDR2 SASEGT. The CDR3 consists of 16 residues. Trimming took 4 bases from V and 0 from J, leaving 13 bases between them. For the CDR3, the DNA is TGTGCCAGCAGTGCCCTCGAAGGGGGCTCTGGAAACACCATATATTTT. Translated, it gives CASSALEGGSGNTIYF.

The chain carries TRBV19 and TRBJ1-2; D possibly corresponds to TRBD1 (6 bases). This CDR3 spans 16 amino acids. The germline V gene encodes CDR1 LNHDA and CDR2 SQIVND (reference sequence). Trimming removed 1 base from V and 4 bases from J, with 16 bases in between. The CDR3 loop reads CASSIVNDRSGYGYTF. The CDR3 DNA follows: TGTGCCAGTAGTATAGTGAATGACAGGTCGGGCTATGGCTACACCTTC.

The chain combines TRBV15 with TRBJ2-2, with D possibly matching TRBD1 (5 bases). V was clipped by 0 bases and J by 6 bases, with 8 bases between them. Per the germline V gene, CDR1 is LNHNV and CDR2 is YYDKDF (reference sequence). There are 14 residues in the CDR3. The CDR3 bases are TGTGCCACCAGCAGAGATTTGGGGCCCGGGGAGCTGTTTTTT. Amino acid sequence: CATSRDLGPGELFF.

The chain carries TRBV30 and TRBJ2-3; D perhaps matches TRBD1 (5 bases). Per the germline V gene, CDR1 is GTSNPN and CDR2 is SVGIG (reference sequence). This CDR3 region has 13 residues. V dropped 0 bases and J dropped 4 bases, with 8 bases sitting between them. The CDR3 coding sequence is TGTGCCTGGAGTGTCAGGGTTGCAGATACGCAGTATTTT. Protein product: CAWSVRVADTQYF.

The chain recombines TRBV29-1 with TRBJ1-1, with 8 bases lining up with TRBD1. This CDR3 region has 12 residues. Germline V gene data show CDR1 as SQVTM and CDR2 as ANQGSEA. V shed 5 bases and J 3 bases; nucleotides not matched to a gene: 2. The chain's CDR3 is CSVKQGDTEAFF. As DNA, the CDR3 is TGCAGCGTTAAACAGGGGGACACTGAAGCTTTCTTT.

This chain links TRBV28 with TRBJ1-2; 8 bases map to TRBD1. V dropped 5 bases and J dropped 1; count of bases not matched to a gene: 9. The CDR3 length is 16 residues. The germline CDR1 and CDR2 sequences are MDHEN and SYDVKM. Written as DNA, the CDR3 is TGTGCCAGCAGTGTCGAGACAGGGGCCTTTAACTATGGCTACACCTTC. This gives the protein CASSVETGAFNYGYTF.

This clone was detected only a few times. This chain joins TRBV7-9 and TRBJ1-2, with D possibly TRBD1 on 5 matching bases. Trimming removed 0 bases at V and 2 bases at J, with 13 bases between. From germline, CDR1 is SEHNR and CDR2 FQNEAQ (reference sequence). The CDR3 runs to 16 residues. The DNA of the CDR3 is TGTGCCAGCAGCTTAGCGCAGGGAGGAAACAACTATGGCTACACCTTC. Translated: CASSLAQGGNNYGYTF.

The chain has TRBV18 and TRBJ1-1; 7 nucleotides align to TRBD1. The CDR3 consists of 15 residues. Trimming at V came to 2 bases and at J to 0 bases, leaving 3 bases not matched to a gene. Germline lookup yields CDR1 KGHSH and CDR2 LQKENI. The CDR3 DNA reads TGTGCCAGCTCACCAAGAACAGGGGTGAACACTGAAGCTTTCTTT. Translating it yields CASSPRTGVNTEAFF.

The chain is built from TRBV27 and TRBJ1-6, with D possibly being TRBD1 (6 bases). The CDR3 loop spans 16 amino acids. Germline V gives CDR1 MNHEY, CDR2 SMNVEV (reference sequence). V gave up 2 bases and J gave up 7 bases, with 15 bases separating them. In DNA, the CDR3 is TGTGCCAGCAGTTTAAAGGTAGGGGGTGGGAATTCACCCCTCCACTTT. It is translated as CASSLKVGGGNSPLHF.

The chain recombines TRBV15 with TRBJ1-1, with 8 positions matching TRBD1. CDR1 is LNHNV and CDR2 is YYDKDF in the germline V gene (reference sequence). This CDR3 has 15 residues. J gave up 5 bases and V 3 bases, and 8 bases lay outside the gene matches. The CDR3 DNA follows: TGTGCCACCAGCAGTTCTACAGGGGGAGGTACTGAAGCTTTCTTT. Its protein is CATSSSTGGGTEAFF.

This clone was detected only a few times. J is TRBJ1-5 and V is TRBV19, with D perhaps TRBD1 (5 bases). V was shortened by 7 bases and J by 6 bases, with 16 bases between the two germline ends. Germline CDR1 is LNHDA and CDR2 is SQIVND (reference sequence). This CDR3 is 14 amino acids long. CDR3 in DNA: TGTGCCAGTAAACCCCAGCAGGGAGGTCAGCCCCAGCATTTT. Encoded protein: CASKPQQGGQPQHF.

The chain uses TRBV5-1 and TRBJ2-3, with D unclear. V was trimmed by 4 bases and J by 3 bases, leaving 12 bases between them. CDR3 size: 14 residues. Looked up from germline, CDR1 is SGHRS and CDR2 is YFSETQ. The chain's CDR3 is CASSHTIGTDTQYF. The CDR3 nucleotides are TGCGCCAGCAGCCACACAATCGGGACAGATACGCAGTATTTT.

The chain is built from TRBV28 and TRBJ1-2, with D uncertain. CDR1 and CDR2 (germline): MDHEN, SYDVKM. V shed 3 bases and J shed 2 bases, with 19 bases lying between them. This CDR3 region has 17 residues. CDR3 amino acids: CASSFLLPGTFNYGYTF. CDR3 nucleotides: TGTGCCAGCAGTTTTCTTCTCCCGGGAACATTCAACTATGGCTACACCTTC.